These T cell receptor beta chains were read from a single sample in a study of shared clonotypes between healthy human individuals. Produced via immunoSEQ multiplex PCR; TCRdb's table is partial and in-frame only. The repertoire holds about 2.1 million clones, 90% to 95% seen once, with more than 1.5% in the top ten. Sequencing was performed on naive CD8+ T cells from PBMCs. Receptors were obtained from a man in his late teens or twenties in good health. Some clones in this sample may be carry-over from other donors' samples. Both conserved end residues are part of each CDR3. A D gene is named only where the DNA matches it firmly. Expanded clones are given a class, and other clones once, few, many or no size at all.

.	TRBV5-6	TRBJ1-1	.	CASSSTENTEAFF	TGTGCCAGCAGCTCTACAGAGAACACTGAAGCTTTCTTT
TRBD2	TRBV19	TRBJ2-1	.	CASSVFSGGPYEQFF	TGTGCCAGTAGTGTGTTCTCGGGAGGACCCTATGAGCAGTTCTTC
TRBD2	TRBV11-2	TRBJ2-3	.	CASSATGTSGRGVPDTQYF	TGTGCCAGCAGCGCCACCGGGACTAGCGGGAGGGGCGTCCCAGATACGCAGTATTTT
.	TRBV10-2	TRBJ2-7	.	CASSELAGWYEQYF	TGCGCCAGCAGTGAGTTGGCGGGATGGTACGAGCAGTACTTC
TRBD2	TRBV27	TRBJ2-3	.	CASSSRNIAGGPTDTQYF	TGTGCCAGCAGTTCCAGAAACATAGCGGGAGGGCCAACAGATACGCAGTATTTT
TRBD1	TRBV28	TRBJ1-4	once	CASRPHWDRRTTNEKLFF	TGTGCCAGCAGACCTCATTGGGACAGGAGAACAACTAATGAAAAACTGTTTTTT
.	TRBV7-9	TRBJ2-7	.	CASSLVGAALDEQYF	TGTGCCAGCAGCTTAGTGGGGGCCGCACTTGACGAGCAGTACTTC
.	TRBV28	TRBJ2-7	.	CASSLGPEQYF	TGTGCCAGCAGTCTGGGGCCCGAGCAGTACTTC
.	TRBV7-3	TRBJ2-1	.	CASSPAHGGEPYNEQFF	TGTGCCAGCAGCCCGGCTCACGGGGGAGAACCCTACAATGAGCAGTTCTTC
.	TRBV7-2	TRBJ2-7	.	CASSLAEWPYEQYF	TGTGCCAGCAGCTTAGCAGAGTGGCCTTACGAGCAGTACTTC
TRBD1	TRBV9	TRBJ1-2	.	CASSPRSQGWYGYTF	TGTGCCAGCAGCCCAAGATCACAGGGGTGGTATGGCTACACCTTC
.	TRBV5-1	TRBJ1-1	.	CASSPDPNTEAFF	TGCGCCAGCAGCCCGGACCCGAACACTGAAGCTTTCTTT
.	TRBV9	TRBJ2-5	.	CASSIRGGGYMETQYF	TGTGCCAGCAGCATCCGTGGAGGGGGCTATATGGAGACCCAGTACTTC
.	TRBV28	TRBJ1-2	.	CASSLMDPAGYTF	TGTGCCAGCAGTCTCATGGACCCCGCGGGCTACACCTTC
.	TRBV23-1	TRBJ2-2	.	CASSQFRGDRHTGELFF	TGCGCCAGCAGTCAGTTTCGGGGAGACAGGCACACCGGGGAGCTGTTTTTT
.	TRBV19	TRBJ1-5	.	CASSIGQISNQPQHF	TGTGCCAGTAGTATCGGACAGATTAGCAATCAGCCCCAGCATTTT
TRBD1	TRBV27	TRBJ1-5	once	CASSLQGGGQPQHF	TGTGCCAGCAGCCTACAGGGGGGCGGTCAGCCCCAGCATTTT
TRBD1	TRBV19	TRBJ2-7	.	CASRGSSYEQYF	TGTGCCAGCAGGGGGAGCTCCTACGAGCAGTACTTC
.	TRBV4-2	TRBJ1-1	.	CASSQDLNTEAFF	TGTGCCAGCAGCCAAGACTTGAACACTGAAGCTTTCTTT
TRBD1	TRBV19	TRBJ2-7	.	CASSTRQGTGYEQYF	TGTGCCAGTAGTACCAGACAGGGGACAGGCTACGAGCAGTACTTC
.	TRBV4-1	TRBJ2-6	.	CASSQGTGANVLTF	TGCGCCAGCAGCCAAGGGACTGGGGCCAACGTCCTGACTTTC
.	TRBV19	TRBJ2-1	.	CASSPRRDGAEQFF	TGTGCCAGTAGTCCACGACGGGACGGAGCTGAGCAGTTCTTC
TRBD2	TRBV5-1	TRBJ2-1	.	CASSPGREGSYNEQFF	TGCGCCAGCAGCCCAGGGCGGGAGGGCTCCTACAATGAGCAGTTCTTC
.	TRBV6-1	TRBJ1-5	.	CASRQAQPQHF	TGTGCCAGCAGACAAGCGCAGCCCCAGCATTTT
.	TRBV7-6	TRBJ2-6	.	CASSLLTGTGANVLTF	TGTGCCAGCAGCTTACTTACGGGGACTGGGGCCAACGTCCTGACTTTC
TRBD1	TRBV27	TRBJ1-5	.	CASMRGLNQPQHF	TGTGCCAGCATGAGGGGGCTCAATCAGCCCCAGCATTTT
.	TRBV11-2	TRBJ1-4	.	CASSLFGDEKLFF	TGTGCCAGCAGCCTGTTCGGGGATGAAAAACTGTTTTTT
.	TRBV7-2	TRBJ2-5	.	CASSLVLGKQETQYF	TGTGCCAGCAGCTTAGTGTTGGGAAAGCAAGAGACCCAGTACTTC
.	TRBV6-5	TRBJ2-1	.	CASSHPSDGNNEQFF	TGTGCCAGCAGTCACCCTTCGGACGGGAACAATGAGCAGTTCTTC
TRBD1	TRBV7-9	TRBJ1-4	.	CASSPTTGGTNEKLFF	TGTGCCAGCAGCCCGACTACAGGGGGCACTAATGAAAAACTGTTTTTT
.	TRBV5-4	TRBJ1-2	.	CASSFRGSAGYTF	TGTGCCAGCAGCTTTAGAGGTAGTGCTGGCTACACCTTC
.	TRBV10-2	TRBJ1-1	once	CASSEGLGRTEAFF	TGCGCCAGCAGTGAGGGGTTAGGTAGGACTGAAGCTTTCTTT
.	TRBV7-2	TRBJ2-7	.	CASSTLSGTDSNYF	TGTGCCAGCAGCACCTTATCCGGGACGGACTCGAATTACTTC
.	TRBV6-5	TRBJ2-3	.	CASSYSGLTGDTQYF	TGTGCCAGCAGTTACTCGGGACTCACGGGGGATACGCAGTATTTT
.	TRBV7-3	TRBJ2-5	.	CASSLQGRPQETQYF	TGTGCCAGCAGCTTACAGGGAAGACCCCAAGAGACCCAGTACTTC
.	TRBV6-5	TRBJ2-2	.	CASSYTDNTGELFF	TGTGCCAGCAGTTACACAGATAACACCGGGGAGCTGTTTTTT
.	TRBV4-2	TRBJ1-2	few	CASSGGDYGYTF	TGTGCCAGCAGTGGGGGGGACTATGGCTACACCTTC
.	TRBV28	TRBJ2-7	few	CASRYQSSYEQYF	TGTGCCAGCAGGTACCAAAGCTCCTACGAGCAGTACTTC
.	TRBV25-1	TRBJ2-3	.	CASSDRQGRSDTQYF	TGTGCCAGCAGCGACAGGCAGGGGCGTTCGGATACGCAGTATTTT
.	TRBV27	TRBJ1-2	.	CASSPTLVGGYTF	TGTGCCAGCAGTCCGACGTTGGTGGGGGGCTACACCTTC
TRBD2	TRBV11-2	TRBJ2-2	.	CASSLLAGGPIPGELFF	TGTGCCAGCAGCCTGCTAGCGGGAGGGCCCATCCCCGGGGAGCTGTTTTTT
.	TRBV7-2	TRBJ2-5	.	CASSRRGTGLKTQYF	TGTGCCAGCAGCCGCCGAGGGACCGGGCTTAAGACCCAGTACTTC
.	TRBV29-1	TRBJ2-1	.	CSVVVSSYNEQFF	TGCAGCGTTGTGGTGAGCTCCTACAATGAGCAGTTCTTC
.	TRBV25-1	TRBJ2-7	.	CASSEFGGGSYEQYF	TGTGCCAGCAGTGAATTCGGCGGAGGCTCCTACGAGCAGTACTTC
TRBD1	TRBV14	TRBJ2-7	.	CASSQSPGTGYYEQYF	TGTGCCAGCAGCCAATCACCTGGGACAGGGTACTACGAGCAGTACTTC
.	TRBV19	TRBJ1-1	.	CASSIRGNTEAFF	TGTGCCAGTAGTATTCGAGGGAACACTGAAGCTTTCTTT
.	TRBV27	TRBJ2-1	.	CASSLMGADNEQFF	TGTGCCAGCAGTTTAATGGGGGCGGACAATGAGCAGTTCTTC
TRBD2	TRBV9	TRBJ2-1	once	CASSLPRTSGTDNEQFF	TGTGCCAGCAGCCTGCCCCGGACTAGCGGGACTGACAATGAGCAGTTCTTC
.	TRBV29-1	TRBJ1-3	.	CSVVRQSGNTIYF	TGCAGCGTTGTACGGCAATCTGGAAACACCATATATTTT
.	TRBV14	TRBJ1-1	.	CASSQVGGPGHSEAFF	TGTGCCAGCAGCCAAGTAGGAGGACCCGGCCACTCTGAAGCTTTCTTT